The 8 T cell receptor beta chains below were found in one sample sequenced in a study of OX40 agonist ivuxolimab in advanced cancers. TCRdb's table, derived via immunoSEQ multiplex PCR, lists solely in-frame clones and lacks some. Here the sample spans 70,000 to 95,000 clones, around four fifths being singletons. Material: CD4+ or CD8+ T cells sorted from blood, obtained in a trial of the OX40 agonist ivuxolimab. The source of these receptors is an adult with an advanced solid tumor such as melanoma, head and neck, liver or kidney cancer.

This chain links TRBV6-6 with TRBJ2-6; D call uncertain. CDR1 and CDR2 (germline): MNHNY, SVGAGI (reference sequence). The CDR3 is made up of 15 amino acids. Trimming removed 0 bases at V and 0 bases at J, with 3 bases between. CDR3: CASSYSASGANVLTF. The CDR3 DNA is TGTGCCAGCAGTTACTCCGCCTCTGGGGCCAACGTCCTGACTTTC.

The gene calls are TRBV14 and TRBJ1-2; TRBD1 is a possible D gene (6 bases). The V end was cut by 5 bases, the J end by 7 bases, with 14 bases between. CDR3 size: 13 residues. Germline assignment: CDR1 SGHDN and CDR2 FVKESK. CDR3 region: CASSSRTVTGYTF. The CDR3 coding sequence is TGTGCCAGCAGCTCAAGGACAGTCACTGGCTACACCTTC.

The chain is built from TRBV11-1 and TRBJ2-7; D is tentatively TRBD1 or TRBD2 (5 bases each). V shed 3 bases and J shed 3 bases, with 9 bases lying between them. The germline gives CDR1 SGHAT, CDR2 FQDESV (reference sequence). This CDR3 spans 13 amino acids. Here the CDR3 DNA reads TGTGCCAGCAGCTTGGGGGTATACTACGAGCAGTACTTC. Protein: CASSLGVYYEQYF.

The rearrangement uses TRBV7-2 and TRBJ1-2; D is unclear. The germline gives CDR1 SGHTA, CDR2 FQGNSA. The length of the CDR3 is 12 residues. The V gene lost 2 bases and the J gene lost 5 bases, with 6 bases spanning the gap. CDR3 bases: TGTGCCAGCAGCTTACAAGGGTATGGCTACACCTTC. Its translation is CASSLQGYGYTF.

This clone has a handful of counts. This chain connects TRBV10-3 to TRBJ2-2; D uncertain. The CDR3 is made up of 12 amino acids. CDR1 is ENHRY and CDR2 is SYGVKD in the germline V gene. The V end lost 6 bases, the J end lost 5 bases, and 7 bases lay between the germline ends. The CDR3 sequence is CAISTLTGELFF. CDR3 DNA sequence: TGTGCCATCAGCACCTTAACCGGGGAGCTGTTTTTT.

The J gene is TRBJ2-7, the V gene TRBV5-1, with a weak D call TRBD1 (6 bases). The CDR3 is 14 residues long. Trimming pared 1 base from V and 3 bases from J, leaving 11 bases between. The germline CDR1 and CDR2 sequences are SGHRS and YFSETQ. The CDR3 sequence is CASSLNAGDYEQYF. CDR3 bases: TGCGCCAGCAGCTTGAATGCAGGGGACTACGAGCAGTACTTC.

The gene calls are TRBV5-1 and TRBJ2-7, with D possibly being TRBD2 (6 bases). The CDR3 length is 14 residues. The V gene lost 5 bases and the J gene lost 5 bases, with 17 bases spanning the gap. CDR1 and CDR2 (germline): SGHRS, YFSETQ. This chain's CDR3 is CASREGSTRHEQYF. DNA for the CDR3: TGCGCCAGCAGGGAGGGCTCAACGCGCCACGAGCAGTACTTC.

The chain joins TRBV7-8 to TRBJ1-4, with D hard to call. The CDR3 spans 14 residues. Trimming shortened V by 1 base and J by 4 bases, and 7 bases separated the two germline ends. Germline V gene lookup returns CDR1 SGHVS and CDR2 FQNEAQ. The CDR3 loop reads CASSLGVVNEKLFF. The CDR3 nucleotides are TGTGCCAGCAGCTTAGGAGTTGTTAATGAAAAACTGTTTTTT.